This passage covers 6 T cell receptor beta chains from one sample sequenced in a study of blood T cell repertoires in COVID-19. The assay was immunoSEQ multiplex PCR, and TCRdb's table has in-frame clones only and misses some. The table lists more than 200,000 clones, 84% of them singletons. Sequencing input: peripheral blood. The receptor source for this set is a man in his fifties with active or convalescent COVID-19.

This sequence joins TRBV7-9 and TRBJ2-7; the D gene is possibly TRBD2 (6 bases). The CDR3 has 14 amino acids. V shed 1 base and J shed 4 bases, with 11 bases lying between them. Germline V gives CDR1 SEHNR, CDR2 FQNEAQ (reference sequence). The CDR3 DNA sequence: TGTGCCAGCAGCTTAGAAGGAGGAGGGTACGAGCAGTACTTC. Amino acid sequence: CASSLEGGGYEQYF.

The J gene is TRBJ2-7, the V gene TRBV6-2 or TRBV6-3, with 10 bases aligning to TRBD1. With V trimmed by 6 bases and J by 5 bases, 10 bases remained unmatched. Germline loops: CDR1 MNHEY, CDR2 SVGEGT. The CDR3 contains 15 residues. The CDR3 coding sequence is TGTGCCAGCAGCCCTAGACAGGGGGCGATAAACGAGCAGTACTTC. Its translation is CASSPRQGAINEQYF.

Only a few counts were recorded for this clone. The J gene is TRBJ2-7, the V gene TRBV14; TRBD1 aligns across 9 bases. Germline V gene lookup returns CDR1 SGHDN and CDR2 FVKESK. The ends lost 2 bases at V and 5 bases at J; junction bases unmatched: 7. The CDR3 has 15 residues. The CDR3, as DNA: TGTGCCAGCAGCCAAAGGGACAGGGTGTTGGACGAGCAGTACTTC. Amino acid sequence: CASSQRDRVLDEQYF.

Comments on this clone: Mismatch with germline at one junction end may stem from a read error. V is TRBV7-8 and J is TRBJ2-2; 9 bases agree with TRBD2. The CDR3 runs to 15 residues. Germline-derived CDR1 and CDR2 are SGHVS and FQNEAQ. In nucleotides, the CDR3 is TGTGCCAGCAGCCTAGCGGGGCAAAACACCGGGGAGCTGTTTTTT. It encodes CASSLAGQNTGELFF.

As DNA, the CDR3 is TGTGCCAGTCGGGGGGGGACAGCAAACACCGGGGAGCTGTTTTTT. It yields the protein CASRGGTANTGELFF. The chain carries TRBV6-5 and TRBJ2-2; perhaps TRBD2 as D (8 bases). CDR3 length: 15 amino acids. Looked up from germline, CDR1 is MNHEY and CDR2 is SVGAGI. Trimming cost V 9 bases and J 2 bases, with 16 bases left between them.

The chain combines TRBV28 with TRBJ1-1, with D tentatively TRBD1 (5 bases). Germline assignment: CDR1 MDHEN and CDR2 SYDVKM. The V end lost 6 bases, the J end lost 1 base, and 12 bases lay between the germline ends. The CDR3 consists of 14 residues. The CDR3 nucleotides are TGTGCCAGCAGGCCGGGACTCTCGAACACTGAAGCTTTCTTT. This codes for CASRPGLSNTEAFF.